The next 32 T cell receptor beta chains were all read from a single sample in a study of blood T cell repertoires in COVID-19. The data were produced by immunoSEQ multiplex PCR, yet TCRdb's version contains in-frame clones alone and is incomplete. The sample contains some 300,000 clones, 85% to 90% of which appear only once. Sequencing was performed on peripheral blood. Source of these receptors: a woman between 45 and 65 years old with COVID-19, enrolled during active disease.

The chain uses TRBV19 and TRBJ1-1; D unresolved. CDR3 length: 13 amino acids. The V gene's germline CDR1 is LNHDA and CDR2 SQIVND (reference sequence). The V end lost 7 bases, the J end lost 1 base, and 10 bases lay between the germline ends. The chain's CDR3 is CASMFGRNTEAFF. In DNA form, the CDR3 reads TGTGCCAGTATGTTTGGGAGGAACACTGAAGCTTTCTTT.

The chain employs TRBV7-2 and TRBJ2-1; TRBD2 aligns across 13 bases. Germline V gene data show CDR1 as SGHTA and CDR2 as FQGNSA. The CDR3 is 15 residues long. The trim removed 5 bases at V and 8 bases at J, leaving 6 bases unmatched. Written as DNA, the CDR3 is TGTGCCAGCAGCCCGCAGACTAGCGGGAGGTATGAGCAGTTCTTC. Encoded protein: CASSPQTSGRYEQFF.

The gene calls are TRBV24-1 and TRBJ2-1; a possible D gene is TRBD2 (5 bases). This CDR3 is built from 16 residues. V gave up 3 bases and J gave up 0 bases, with 11 bases separating them. Germline V gene data show CDR1 as KGHDR and CDR2 as SFDVKD. The CDR3 nucleotides are TGTGCCACCAGTGATCCCGGACGGGACTCCTACAATGAGCAGTTCTTC. As protein: CATSDPGRDSYNEQFF.

The rearrangement links TRBV6-5 to TRBJ1-5; 11 bases agree with TRBD1. In germline, CDR1 is MNHEY, CDR2 SVGAGI. With V trimmed by 7 bases and J by 5 bases, 1 base remained unmatched. The CDR3 length is 13 residues. The CDR3 region has the DNA TGTGCCAGCAAGGGACAGGGGGATCAGCCCCAGCATTTT. This sequence encodes CASKGQGDQPQHF.

V is TRBV27 and J is TRBJ2-7; D may be TRBD1 (5 bases). Germline-derived CDR1 and CDR2 are MNHEY and SMNVEV (reference sequence). The CDR3 is 13 residues long. V was shortened by 5 bases and J by 4 bases, with 12 bases between the two germline ends. CDR3 in amino acids: CASSRSREYEQYF. CDR3 bases: TGTGCCAGCAGTAGGAGCAGGGAATACGAGCAGTACTTC.

This chain uses TRBV27 with TRBJ2-2; D is unresolved. CDR1 is MNHEY, CDR2 SMNVEV, per germline (reference sequence). The CDR3 totals 15 residues. The ends were cut back, 3 bases at V and 0 bases at J, with 8 bases in the middle. This CDR3 reads CASSFLPANTGELFF. The CDR3 DNA follows: TGTGCCAGCAGTTTTCTGCCAGCGAACACCGGGGAGCTGTTTTTT.

The chain recombines TRBV11-3 with TRBJ2-7; 11 bases agree with TRBD1. The CDR3 is 16 amino acids. Losses at the gene ends were 5 bases for V and 1 base for J; bases not matched to a gene: 7. The germline V gene has CDR1 SGHNT and CDR2 YENEEA. The DNA of the CDR3 is TGTGCCAGCAGCCCCGGACAGGGGGCGAAATCCTACGAGCAGTACTTC. Amino acids: CASSPGQGAKSYEQYF.

V gene TRBV4-2 combines with J gene TRBJ1-2, with TRBD1 identical over 11 bases. This CDR3 region has 16 residues. The germline gives CDR1 LGHNA, CDR2 YNFKEQ. V dropped 0 bases and J dropped 5; count of bases not matched to a gene: 5. The CDR3 is CASSQDQGQGDYGYTF. The DNA of the CDR3 is TGTGCCAGCAGCCAAGATCAGGGACAGGGGGATTATGGCTACACCTTC.

The chain is built from TRBV19 and TRBJ1-2; D might be TRBD1 (5 bases). Trimming removed 5 bases at V and 4 bases at J, with 14 bases between. The germline V gene has CDR1 LNHDA and CDR2 SQIVND (reference sequence). The CDR3 consists of 14 residues. CDR3 sequence (DNA): TGTGCCAGTAGTCCAAGCGGCGGGGGCTATGGCTACACCTTC. Its protein is CASSPSGGGYGYTF.

This chain joins TRBV30 and TRBJ2-7, with a tentative D call TRBD1 (5 bases). V lost 5 bases, J lost 2 bases, and 10 bases lay in between. The CDR3 is 12 residues long. From germline, CDR1 is GTSNPN and CDR2 SVGIG (reference sequence). CDR3 sequence (DNA): TGTGCCTGGGGGGCAGGGACCTACGAGCAGTACTTC. It specifies CAWGAGTYEQYF.

The CDR3 DNA reads TGTGCCACCAGCAGTTTTACAGGAACCTACGAGCAGTACTTC. Translated, it gives CATSSFTGTYEQYF. This rearrangement joins TRBV15 to TRBJ2-7; D is perhaps TRBD1 (5 bases). The CDR3 totals 14 residues. CDR1 is LNHNV and CDR2 is YYDKDF in the germline V gene (reference sequence). With 3 bases removed from V and 2 bases from J, the gap between germline ends came to 11 bases.

CDR3 in DNA: TGTGCCAGCAGCCTTCGGACAGGGCGGGAGACCCAGTACTTC. Residues: CASSLRTGRETQYF. The rearrangement uses TRBV11-3 and TRBJ2-5, with 8 bases aligning to TRBD1. The CDR3 has 14 residues. The germline V gene encodes CDR1 SGHNT and CDR2 YENEEA. V lost 5 bases, J lost 5 bases, and 7 bases stayed unmatched.

This chain uses TRBV7-6 with TRBJ2-1; a weak D match, TRBD2 (6 bases). V lost 5 bases and J lost 6, with 20 bases in between. CDR1 is SGHVS, CDR2 FNYEAQ, per germline. The CDR3 is 16 residues long. CDR3 DNA sequence: TGTGCCAGCAGCCACGGGACTTCCCTCGTGGGCAATGAGCAGTTCTTC. It yields the protein CASSHGTSLVGNEQFF.

V is TRBV7-2 and J is TRBJ1-2; the D gene is possibly TRBD1 (6 bases). Trimming cost V 5 bases and J 4 bases, with 17 bases left between them. Germline V gene lookup returns CDR1 SGHTA and CDR2 FQGNSA. The CDR3 sequence is 15 residues long. The CDR3 DNA is TGTGCCAGCAGCGATGGGACAACAAAAGGCTATGGCTACACCTTC. This encodes CASSDGTTKGYGYTF.

V is TRBV15 and J is TRBJ1-6, with 9 bases fitting TRBD1. Germline trimming cut 0 bases from V and 10 bases from J; bases unmatched to any gene: 10. The CDR3 has 17 residues. Germline V CDR1 and CDR2: LNHNV, YYDKDF (reference sequence). CDR3 nucleotide sequence: TGTGCCACCAGCAGAGATGATACGGGACAGGGTGGCTCACCCCTCCACTTT. It translates to CATSRDDTGQGGSPLHF. The full variable domain, rest sourced from reference TRBV15 and TRBJ1-6, is DAMVIQNPRYQVTQFGKPVTLSCSQTLNHNVMYWYQQKSSQAPKLLFHYYDKDFNNEADTPDNFQSRRPNTSFCFLDIRSPGLGDTAMYLCATSRDDTGQGGSPLHFGNGTRLTVT.

This chain links TRBV25-1 with TRBJ2-3; the match to TRBD1 covers 7 bases. The CDR3 is 15 amino acids. Germline CDR1 and CDR2: MGHDK and SYGVNS. V gave up 6 bases and J gave up 0 bases; unmatched junction bases: 6. Here the CDR3 DNA reads TGTGCCAGCAGGGGACAGATTACTAGCACAGATACGCAGTATTTT. Its protein is CASRGQITSTDTQYF.

The chain joins TRBV7-8 to TRBJ1-2, with TRBD1 identical over 10 bases. CDR1 is SGHVS, CDR2 FQNEAQ, per germline. This CDR3 spans 18 amino acids. With V trimmed by 5 bases and J by 7 bases, 19 bases remained unmatched. This CDR3 is CASSRYGQTGTGVSGYTF. CDR3 sequence (DNA): TGTGCCAGCAGCCGATATGGACAGACCGGGACAGGGGTCAGTGGCTACACCTTC.

The chain joins TRBV21-1 to TRBJ2-7; TRBD2, the table's D call, lacks a check against the DNA. TRBV21-1 is assigned pseudogene status. The CDR3 has 17 amino acids. CDR3 bases: TGTGCCAGCAGCGCCCCCACCCGGCGACTCGGTCAATACGAGCAGTACTTC. Translating gives CASSAPTRRLGQYEQYF.

The chain couples TRBV7-8 to TRBJ2-5; possible D gene TRBD1, 5 bases. The CDR3 spans 13 residues. Germline CDR1 is SGHVS and CDR2 is FQNEAQ. Trimming shortened V by 5 bases and J by 9 bases, and 16 bases separated the two germline ends. The CDR3 DNA is TGTGCCAGCAGCCTGGACACCCTCGGCGCCCAGTACTTC. It encodes CASSLDTLGAQYF.

V is TRBV30 and J is TRBJ1-1; D may be TRBD1 (5 bases). The CDR3 spans 12 residues. CDR1 GTSNPN and CDR2 SVGIG come from the germline V gene (reference sequence). Trimming stripped 4 bases from V and 3 bases from J, with 9 bases between. The CDR3 DNA follows: TGTGCCTGGATAGGGGATTACACTGAAGCTTTCTTT. The encoded protein is CAWIGDYTEAFF.

CDR3 coding DNA: TGTGCCAGCAGCCAAGAGGGGGCTGACACCGGGGAGCTGTTTTTT. It specifies CASSQEGADTGELFF. This rearrangement joins TRBV11-3 to TRBJ2-2; 7 nucleotides align to TRBD1. The V segment lost 5 bases and the J segment 3 bases; nucleotides outside the gene matches: 6. CDR1 SGHNT and CDR2 YENEEA come from the germline V gene. CDR3 length: 15 residues.

This clone was picked up a small number of times. The chain joins TRBV7-6 to TRBJ1-5, with a weak D call TRBD1 (5 bases). Looked up from germline, CDR1 is SGHVS and CDR2 is FNYEAQ. CDR3 size: 14 residues. V was clipped by 11 bases and J by 5 bases, with 19 bases between them. CDR3 residues: CAGAPLLSDQPQHF. The CDR3 DNA reads TGTGCCGGGGCCCCCTTACTCTCAGATCAGCCCCAGCATTTT.

J is TRBJ1-2 and V is TRBV2; 12 bases match TRBD1. The V gene's germline CDR1 is SNHLY and CDR2 FYNNEI. This CDR3 is built from 15 residues. The V and J ends lost 8 bases and 2 bases, in that order; junction bases with no gene match: 6. The CDR3 DNA reads as TGTGCCAGCGGAGACGGGACAGGGGGCAACTATGGCTACACCTTC. Its translation: CASGDGTGGNYGYTF.

This chain uses TRBV5-1 with TRBJ2-3, with D hard to call. The CDR3 totals 14 residues. CDR1 and CDR2 (germline): SGHRS, YFSETQ. V gave up 2 bases and J gave up 0 bases, with 7 bases separating them. CDR3 sequence: CASSFQSSTDTQYF. The CDR3 DNA reads TGCGCCAGCAGCTTCCAAAGCAGCACAGATACGCAGTATTTT.

V and J are TRBV6-1 and TRBJ1-1; D possibly corresponds to TRBD1 (5 bases). V was shortened by 1 base and J by 4 bases, with 31 bases between the two germline ends. The germline V gene encodes CDR1 MNHNS and CDR2 SASEGT. The CDR3 is made up of 21 amino acids. DNA of the CDR3: TGTGCCAGCAGTGAAGGGGCCCCATACGGACATCTGATCCGACAATTCACTGAAGCTTTCTTT. Its protein is CASSEGAPYGHLIRQFTEAFF.

The chain recombines TRBV12-5 with TRBJ2-2; 13 bases line up with TRBD2. The CDR3 sequence is 16 residues long. V was clipped by 0 bases and J by 7 bases; unmatched bases: 2. CDR1 is LGHNT and CDR2 is FRNRAP in the germline V gene. For the CDR3, the DNA is TGTGCTAGTGGTTTGGTACTAGCGGGAGGGTTCGGGGAGCTGTTTTTT. This translates into CASGLVLAGGFGELFF. The variable domain in full, completed from reference TRBV12-5 and TRBJ2-2, reads DARVTQTPRHKVTEMGQEVTMRCQPILGHNTVFWYRQTMMQGLELLAYFRNRAPLDDSGMPKDRFSAEMPDATLATLKIQPSEPRDSAVYFCASGLVLAGGFGELFFGEGSRLTVL.

The chain has TRBV6-5 and TRBJ2-7; 12 nucleotides align to TRBD2. V dropped 5 bases and J dropped 3; count of bases not matched to a gene: 5. CDR3 size: 15 residues. CDR1 and CDR2 (germline): MNHEY, SVGAGI. As DNA, the CDR3 is TGTGCCAGCAGTCCCCCGACTAGCGGGAGCTACGAGCAGTACTTC. This gives the protein CASSPPTSGSYEQYF.

V gene TRBV19 combines with J gene TRBJ2-1; TRBD2 matches at 9 bases. Per germline, CDR1 LNHDA and CDR2 SQIVND (reference sequence). CDR3 length equals 16 residues. V was clipped by 6 bases and J by 1 base; unmatched bases: 7. The CDR3 coding sequence is TGTGCCAGTAGCTATCGGACTAGCGTTTCCTACAATGAGCAGTTCTTC. Its translation: CASSYRTSVSYNEQFF.

V gene TRBV18 combines with J gene TRBJ2-7; 10 bases map to TRBD2. The germline gives CDR1 KGHSH, CDR2 LQKENI. Losses at the gene ends were 0 bases for V and 3 bases for J; bases not matched to a gene: 5. This CDR3 region has 16 residues. For the CDR3, the DNA is TGTGCCAGCTCACCACCGTCTAGCGGGAGAGACTACGAGCAGTACTTC. Amino acid sequence: CASSPPSSGRDYEQYF.

The V gene is TRBV5-4, the J gene TRBJ2-5; TRBD1 is a possible D gene (6 bases). CDR3 length equals 14 residues. Trimming took off 1 base at V and 2 bases at J, with 9 bases between the two ends. Looked up from germline, CDR1 is SGHNT and CDR2 is YYREEE (reference sequence). For the CDR3, the DNA is TGTGCCAGCAGCTTGCGGGACAAACAAGAGACCCAGTACTTC. Encoded protein: CASSLRDKQETQYF.

CDR3 protein: CSVESPSGGYGYTF. CDR3 nucleotide sequence: TGCAGCGTTGAAAGCCCCTCAGGGGGCTATGGCTACACCTTC. This chain uses TRBV29-1 with TRBJ1-2; 7 positions match TRBD1. Germline CDR1 is SQVTM and CDR2 is ANQGSEA. The CDR3 contains 14 residues. J lost 4 bases, V lost 2 bases, and 7 bases had no gene match.

This clone occurred once. V is TRBV7-2 and J is TRBJ1-1; no clear D gene. The germline V gene encodes CDR1 SGHTA and CDR2 FQGNSA. The CDR3 has 13 residues. Trimming removed 1 base from V and 3 bases from J, with 6 bases in between. The CDR3, as DNA: TGTGCCAGCAGCTTAGTTGACTACACTGAAGCTTTCTTT. It specifies CASSLVDYTEAFF.